The 25 T cell receptor beta chains below come from one sample, sequenced in a study of T cell repertoires in cytomegalovirus infection. MiXCR, applied by TCRdb to the reads, yields one record per CDR3 protein. The data contain approximately 1,000,000 distinct CDR3 sequences, approximately 31% of them singletons. These receptors' antigens are unknown. Sequenced material: cultured CD8+ T cells from PBMCs, taken from culture after CMV antigen stimulation. These receptors all stem from a human donor in good health (CMV status not recorded). Some clones in this sample may be carry-over from other donors' samples.

This clonotype has a handful of counts. The rearrangement uses TRBV27 and TRBJ2-1; 11 bases match TRBD1. Trimming cost V 7 bases and J 8 bases; bases outside gene matches: 10. Germline V CDR1 and CDR2: MNHEY, SMNVEV (reference sequence). This CDR3 has 15 amino acids. The CDR3 here is CASTHGQGALDEQFF. CDR3 DNA: TGTGCCAGCACACATGGACAGGGGGCCTTGGATGAGCAGTTCTTC.

This clonotype was observed at least ten times. The chain couples TRBV10-3 to TRBJ2-3, with 14 positions matching TRBD2. The CDR3 covers 17 residues. V lost 6 bases and J lost 0; bases outside the gene matches: 5. Germline V gene sequence: CDR1 ENHRY, CDR2 SYGVKD. As DNA, the CDR3 is TGTGCCATCAGACGGTGGACTAGCGGGGGGAGCACAGATACGCAGTATTTT. Translated: CAIRRWTSGGSTDTQYF.

This clonotype has ten or more counts. The chain joins TRBV7-2 to TRBJ1-1, with a weak D call TRBD1 (6 bases). The germline V gene encodes CDR1 SGHTA and CDR2 FQGNSA. The CDR3 length is 14 residues. Trimming took 3 bases from V and 7 from J, leaving 15 bases between them. CDR3 protein: CASSFKQGRVEAFF. CDR3 coding DNA: TGTGCCAGCAGCTTTAAACAGGGAAGGGTTGAAGCTTTCTTT.

The rearrangement uses TRBV10-3 and TRBJ2-5; D uncertain. CDR1 and CDR2 from the germline V gene are ENHRY and SYGVKD. V was clipped by 9 bases and J by 2 bases, with 10 bases between them. The CDR3 runs to 12 residues. The CDR3 region is CAIQDRQETQYF. The CDR3 DNA is TGTGCCATTCAGGACCGGCAAGAGACCCAGTACTTC.

This clonotype was found once. V and J are TRBV29-1 and TRBJ1-2; D not certain. Trimming took 3 bases from V and 2 from J, leaving 4 bases between them. Germline loops: CDR1 SQVTM, CDR2 ANQGSEA. CDR3 length: 11 residues. The CDR3 sequence is CSVDENYGYTF. Written as DNA, the CDR3 is TGCAGCGTTGATGAGAACTATGGCTACACCTTC. Filled out from reference TRBV29-1 and TRBJ1-2, the complete variable domain reads SAVISQKPSRDICQRGTSLTIQCQVDSQVTMMFWYRQQPGQSLTLIATANQGSEATYESGFVIDKFPISRPNLTFSTLTVSNMSPEDSSIYLCSVDENYGYTFGSGTRLTVV.

This sequence joins TRBV7-6 and TRBJ2-7; possible D gene TRBD1, 6 bases. The V end lost 5 bases, the J end lost 5 bases, and 10 bases lay between the germline ends. Germline V CDR1 and CDR2: SGHVS, FNYEAQ. This CDR3 spans 12 amino acids. This CDR3 is CASSAAGDEQYF. The DNA of the CDR3 is TGTGCCAGCAGCGCAGCAGGGGACGAGCAGTACTTC.

Remarks on this clonotype: This likely reflects a read error, since a far larger clone is one base away. The chain combines TRBV5-6 with TRBJ2-1; 7 nucleotides align to TRBD1. The CDR3 has 11 amino acids. CDR1 SGHDT and CDR2 YYEEEE come from the germline V gene. Losses at the gene ends were 0 bases for V and 12 bases for J; bases not matched to a gene: 0. DNA of the CDR3: TGTGCCAGCAGCTTGGGGACAGGGCAGTTCTTC. Amino acids: CASSLGTGQFF.

This clonotype was detected ten times or more. The CDR3 DNA follows: TGTGCCAGCAGCTCCGGGACAGGGTTGGAGACCCAGTACTTC. Translating gives CASSSGTGLETQYF. The chain employs TRBV7-2 and TRBJ2-5, with 9 bases identical to TRBD1. Unmatched junction bases numbered 5, after V lost 4 bases and J lost 5 bases. CDR3 size: 14 residues. Looked up from germline, CDR1 is SGHTA and CDR2 is FQGNSA.

This clonotype was counted between two and nine times. This chain connects TRBV4-3 to TRBJ2-7; D ambiguous. V was shortened by 4 bases and J by 8 bases, with 15 bases between the two germline ends. This CDR3 is 13 amino acids long. Germline V lookup: CDR1 LGHNA, CDR2 YSLEER. In DNA form, the CDR3 reads TGCGCCAGCAGCCCCCCTCCGCCACGCCAGCAGTACGTC. Protein: CASSPPPPRQQYV.

In its sample, this clonotype was seen a few times. This CDR3 reads CASRGFGSNQPQHF. DNA for the CDR3: TGTGCCAGCAGAGGGTTCGGTAGCAATCAGCCCCAGCATTTT. The rearrangement joins TRBV27 to TRBJ1-5; no definite D call. The germline V gene encodes CDR1 MNHEY and CDR2 SMNVEV (reference sequence). V was trimmed by 6 bases and J by 0 bases, leaving 9 bases between them. This CDR3 region has 14 residues.

The chain couples TRBV29-1 to TRBJ2-3; TRBD1 aligns across 10 bases. In germline, CDR1 is SQVTM, CDR2 ANQGSEA. The CDR3 loop spans 20 amino acids. V was clipped by 0 bases and J by 1 base; unmatched bases: 16. CDR3 bases: TGCAGCGTTGAAGATCTCCGGGGACAGGGGCCGAGTTTGGGCACAGATACGCAGTATTTT. Translation: CSVEDLRGQGPSLGTDTQYF.

This clonotype was observed a few times. This sequence joins TRBV27 and TRBJ1-6, with 8 bases that match TRBD1. CDR1 and CDR2 from the germline V gene are MNHEY and SMNVEV (reference sequence). The CDR3 covers 12 residues. Trimming removed 4 bases from V and 17 bases from J; junction bases left unmatched: 7. CDR3 bases: TGTGCCAGCAGTTCCACGGACAGGGACGTCCACTTT. It encodes CASSSTDRDVHF.

This clonotype was detected a few times. The chain couples TRBV6-1 to TRBJ2-7, with D possibly TRBD1 on 5 matching bases. V gave up 2 bases and J gave up 4 bases, with 9 bases separating them. The length of the CDR3 is 13 residues. Germline-derived CDR1 and CDR2 are MNHNS and SASEGT. In DNA, the CDR3 is TGTGCCAGCAGTGAAAGGACAAGATACGAGCAGTACTTC. The encoded protein is CASSERTRYEQYF.

V and J are TRBV19 and TRBJ1-1; D is uncertain. V lost 10 bases and J 4 bases, leaving 13 bases between the germline ends. This CDR3 has 12 residues. Per the germline V gene, CDR1 is LNHDA and CDR2 is SQIVND (reference sequence). CDR3: CATAGLGTEAFF. The CDR3 region has the DNA TGTGCCACAGCAGGCCTGGGCACTGAAGCTTTCTTT. The full variable domain, its missing parts supplied by reference TRBV19 and TRBJ1-1, is DGGITQSPKYLFRKEGQNVTLSCEQNLNHDAMYWYRQDPGQGLRLIYYSQIVNDFQKGDIAEGYSVSREKKESFPLTVTSAQKNPTAFYLCATAGLGTEAFFGQGTRLTVV.

The chain uses TRBV6-6 and TRBJ2-7, with 10 nucleotides matching TRBD1. This CDR3 comprises 15 residues. Germline trimming cut 4 bases from V and 7 bases from J; bases unmatched to any gene: 10. CDR1 and CDR2 (germline): MNHNY, SVGAGI (reference sequence). The CDR3 sequence: CASSFVTGGLYEQYF. CDR3 in DNA: TGTGCCAGCAGTTTCGTGACAGGGGGCTTGTATGAGCAGTACTTC.

The genes are TRBV2 and TRBJ1-5; 10 bases map to TRBD1. V lost 1 base and J lost 6; bases outside the gene matches: 0. CDR3 length: 14 residues. CDR1 is SNHLY, CDR2 FYNNEI, per germline. CDR3 amino acids: CASSEGTGGQPQHF. DNA for the CDR3: TGTGCCAGCAGTGAAGGGACAGGGGGTCAGCCCCAGCATTTT.

This clonotype was detected many times. This chain uses TRBV14 with TRBJ2-7; 7 positions agree with TRBD1. Looked up from germline, CDR1 is SGHDN and CDR2 is FVKESK. The CDR3 is 15 amino acids. Trimming cost V 3 bases and J 5 bases; bases outside gene matches: 10. The CDR3 DNA is TGTGCCAGCAGCCAGACAGGGTTTCTGGTGGACGAGCAGTACGTC. Translated: CASSQTGFLVDEQYV.

In its sample, this clonotype was seen a few times. The chain combines TRBV6-5 with TRBJ2-3; D unresolved. Germline-derived CDR1 and CDR2 are MNHEY and SVGAGI. The CDR3 is 15 residues long. Trimming stripped 6 bases from V and 1 base from J, with 14 bases between. Here the CDR3 DNA reads TGTGCCAGCAGACACGTATACAAACGCACAGATACGCAGTATTTT. Amino acid sequence: CASRHVYKRTDTQYF.

V and J are TRBV11-2 and TRBJ2-7; D perhaps matches TRBD2 (5 bases). CDR1 and CDR2 from the germline V gene are SGHAT and FQNNGV. Deletions cut 2 bases from V and 3 bases from J, with 8 bases between. The CDR3 extends over 13 amino acids. The CDR3 loop reads CASSLTGNYEQYV. The CDR3 DNA is TGTGCCAGCAGCTTAACCGGGAACTACGAGCAGTACGTC.

The rearrangement joins TRBV10-3 to TRBJ1-1; 7 bases line up with TRBD1. Trimming at V came to 4 bases and at J to 1 base, leaving 0 bases not matched to a gene. Germline CDR1 ENHRY, CDR2 SYGVKD. CDR3 size: 13 residues. Written as DNA, the CDR3 is TGTGCCATCAGTGGACAGGGGAACACTGAAGCTTTCTTT. It encodes CAISGQGNTEAFF.

This rearrangement joins TRBV27 to TRBJ1-1; unclear D gene. Germline V gene data show CDR1 as MNHEY and CDR2 as SMNVEV (reference sequence). V lost 5 bases to trimming and J lost 7 bases, with 11 bases between them. CDR3 size: 12 residues. The CDR3 DNA reads TGTGCCAGCAGTCGGGGTTATGGTGAAGCTTTCTTT. Its translation: CASSRGYGEAFF.

This clonotype was observed a few times. The V gene is TRBV6-6, the J gene TRBJ1-1; no reliable D call. The CDR3 covers 14 residues. CDR1 and CDR2 from the germline V gene are MNHNY and SVGAGI (reference sequence). V lost 2 bases, J lost 6 bases, and 13 bases lay in between. CDR3 protein: CASSYRIMGSEAFF. For the CDR3, the DNA is TGTGCCAGCAGTTACCGAATAATGGGGTCTGAAGCTTTCTTT.

This clonotype has more than one count but fewer than ten. The chain recombines TRBV7-3 with TRBJ2-1; D gene uncertain. The CDR3 contains 14 residues. V was pared by 3 bases and J by 8 bases, with 14 bases between. The germline V gene encodes CDR1 SGHTA and CDR2 FQGTGA. The CDR3 protein is CASSLRIDVDEQFF. The CDR3 region has the DNA TGTGCCAGCAGCTTGCGAATTGATGTCGATGAGCAGTTCTTC.

There are a few counts of this clonotype. The V gene is TRBV27, the J gene TRBJ2-1; weak D call: TRBD2 (5 bases). The CDR3 has 14 amino acids. Germline V gives CDR1 MNHEY, CDR2 SMNVEV (reference sequence). Trimming removed 6 bases from V and 7 bases from J, with 16 bases in between. The CDR3 sequence: CASSRTGLGNEQFF. CDR3 in DNA: TGTGCCAGCAGCCGGACTGGGCTCGGGAATGAGCAGTTCTTC.

The chain combines TRBV7-6 with TRBJ1-5; the D gene is possibly TRBD1 (5 bases). This CDR3 spans 14 amino acids. Germline V lookup: CDR1 SGHVS, CDR2 FNYEAQ. V was shortened by 5 bases and J by 4 bases, with 12 bases between the two germline ends. CDR3 DNA sequence: TGTGCCAGCAGCCACGGACAACTTAATCAGCCCCAGCATTTT. Translation: CASSHGQLNQPQHF.